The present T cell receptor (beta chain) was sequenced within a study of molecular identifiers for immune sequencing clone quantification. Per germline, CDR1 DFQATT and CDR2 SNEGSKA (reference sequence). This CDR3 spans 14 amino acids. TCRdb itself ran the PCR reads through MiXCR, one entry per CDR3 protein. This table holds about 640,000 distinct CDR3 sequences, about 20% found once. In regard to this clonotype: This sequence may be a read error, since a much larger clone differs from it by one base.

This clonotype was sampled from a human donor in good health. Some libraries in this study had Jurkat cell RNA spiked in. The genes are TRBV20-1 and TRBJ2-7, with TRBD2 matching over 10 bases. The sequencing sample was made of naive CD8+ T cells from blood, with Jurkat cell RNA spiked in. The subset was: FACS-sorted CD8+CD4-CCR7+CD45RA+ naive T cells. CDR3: CGATLAGAFDEQYF. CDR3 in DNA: TGCGGTGCTACCCTAGCGGGAGCCTTCGACGAGCAGTACTTC.